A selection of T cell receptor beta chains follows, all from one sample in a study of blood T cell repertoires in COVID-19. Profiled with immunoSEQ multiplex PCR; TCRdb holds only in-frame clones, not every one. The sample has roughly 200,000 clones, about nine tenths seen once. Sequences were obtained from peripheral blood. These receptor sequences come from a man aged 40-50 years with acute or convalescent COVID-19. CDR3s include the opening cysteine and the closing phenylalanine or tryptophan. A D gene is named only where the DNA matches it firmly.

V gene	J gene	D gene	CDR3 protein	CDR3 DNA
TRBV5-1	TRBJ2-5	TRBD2	CASTRLAGAETQYF	TGCGCCAGCACAAGACTAGCGGGGGCCGAGACCCAGTACTTC
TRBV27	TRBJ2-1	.	CASSLFSLSDNEQFF	TGTGCCAGCAGTTTATTTAGTTTGTCGGACAATGAGCAGTTCTTC
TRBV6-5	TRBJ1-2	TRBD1	CASSRTGWSDYGYTF	TGTGCCAGCAGTCGGACAGGGTGGTCGGACTATGGCTACACCTTC
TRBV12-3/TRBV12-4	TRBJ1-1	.	CASSGQLNTEAFF	TGTGCCAGCAGCGGACAGTTGAACACTGAAGCTTTCTTT
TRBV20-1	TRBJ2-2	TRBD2	CSASWAQAGMNTGELFF	TGCAGTGCTAGTTGGGCCCAAGCGGGGATGAACACCGGGGAGCTGTTTTTT
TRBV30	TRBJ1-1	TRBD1	CAWSPGQVGTEAFF	TGTGCCTGGAGTCCGGGACAGGTGGGGACTGAAGCTTTCTTT
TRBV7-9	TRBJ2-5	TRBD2	CASSLDKRGGRETQYF	TGTGCCAGCAGCTTAGACAAGCGGGGGGGACGCGAGACCCAGTACTTC
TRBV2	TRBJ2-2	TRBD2	CASKAGGYTEELFF	TGTGCCAGCAAAGCGGGGGGGTACACCGAGGAGCTGTTTTTT
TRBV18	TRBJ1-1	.	CASSPTKQGNTEAFF	TGTGCCAGCTCACCAACTAAACAGGGGAACACTGAAGCTTTCTTT
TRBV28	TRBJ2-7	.	CASSLGGQSSYEQYF	TGTGCCAGCAGTTTAGGCGGACAGAGCTCCTACGAGCAGTACTTC